This T cell receptor (beta chain) was profiled in a study of T cell responses to AZD1222 COVID-19 vaccine. For the study at large: Whether given at about 4 or about 12 weeks, second doses were pooled. Study-level points and caveats: Spike-specific TCR depth and breadth grew after two AZD1222 doses. Donors were chiefly white British, with a greater number of females, and clonal diversity was perhaps underestimated. Only after the peak T cell response were repertoires sampled.

To note about this clone: Its antigen remains unknown.

Measured with immunoSEQ multiplex PCR; TCRdb has only the in-frame clones, and not every one. The table includes around 160,000 clones, around 91% detected once. CDR3 length: 13 residues. V shed 0 bases and J shed 4 bases, with 5 bases lying between them. Germline values: CDR1 SGDLS, CDR2 YYNGEE. The sequence was obtained from an adult in good health. This specimen consisted of peripheral blood, obtained on day 0 of AZD1222 vaccination. This chain links TRBV9 with TRBJ2-1, with no clear D. CDR3 sequence (DNA): TGTGCCAGCAGCGTAGCCCAGTACAATGAGCAGTTCTTC. Translating gives CASSVAQYNEQFF.